These 5 T cell receptor beta chains were sequenced from one sample in a study of Ad26.COV2.S vaccination and SARS-CoV-2 variants. Treatment reported: around 19 received Ad26.COV2.S at low or high dose, single or two shots; roughly five received placebo; per-sample allocation not given. Samples analyzed were those drawn on day 63 after the first vaccine or placebo injection. The method was immunoSEQ multiplex PCR; TCRdb's version includes in-frame clones alone and lacks a portion of them. The repertoire consists of some 480,000 clones, with 70% to 90% occurring once and the leading ten covering more than 10%. The source was peripheral blood, collected in a trial of Ad26.COV2.S vaccine versus placebo. The source is a person aged 18-60 years who received the Ad26.COV2.S COVID-19 vaccine or a placebo.

The V call is TRBV9, the J call TRBJ1-6; unclear D gene. Trimming pared 3 bases from V and 0 bases from J, leaving 10 bases between. Germline lookup yields CDR1 SGDLS and CDR2 YYNGEE. The CDR3 is 16 amino acids. CDR3 amino acids: CASSDVVPSYNSPLHF. The DNA for the CDR3 is TGTGCCAGCAGCGACGTGGTCCCCTCCTATAATTCACCCCTCCACTTT.

A few counts support this clone. The chain couples TRBV4-3 to TRBJ1-5; the D is unclear. CDR1 and CDR2 (germline): LGHNA, YSLEER. The CDR3 sequence is 15 residues long. The V end was cut by 3 bases, the J end by 5 bases, with 14 bases between. The DNA of the CDR3 is TGCGCCAGCAGCCAGGATTCTGGCAGAGATCAGCCCCAGCATTTT. Protein product: CASSQDSGRDQPQHF.

The V gene is TRBV7-9, the J gene TRBJ1-5; TRBD1 might be the D (6 bases). The CDR3 is 17 residues long. V was pared by 5 bases and J by 4 bases, with 21 bases between. CDR1 and CDR2 from the germline V gene are SEHNR and FQNEAQ (reference sequence). The CDR3, as DNA: TGTGCCAGCAGCCCCTACCGAGGGGGGGGCCCTAATCAGCCCCAGCATTTT. It yields the protein CASSPYRGGGPNQPQHF.

The chain combines TRBV18 with TRBJ1-4, with D possibly matching TRBD1 (6 bases). Germline assignment: CDR1 KGHSH and CDR2 LQKENI. The CDR3 is 15 residues long. With 3 bases removed from V and 0 bases from J, the gap between germline ends came to 8 bases. The CDR3 protein is CASSPSGATNEKLFF. As DNA, the CDR3 is TGTGCCAGCTCACCTTCAGGGGCAACTAATGAAAAACTGTTTTTT.

The V and J genes are TRBV12-3 or TRBV12-4 and TRBJ2-1; D is undetermined. This CDR3 has 13 residues. Trimming pared 10 bases from V and 6 bases from J, leaving 16 bases between. The CDR3 here is CAILRWGLNEQFF. As DNA, the CDR3 is TGTGCCATCCTAAGGTGGGGTCTCAATGAGCAGTTCTTC.